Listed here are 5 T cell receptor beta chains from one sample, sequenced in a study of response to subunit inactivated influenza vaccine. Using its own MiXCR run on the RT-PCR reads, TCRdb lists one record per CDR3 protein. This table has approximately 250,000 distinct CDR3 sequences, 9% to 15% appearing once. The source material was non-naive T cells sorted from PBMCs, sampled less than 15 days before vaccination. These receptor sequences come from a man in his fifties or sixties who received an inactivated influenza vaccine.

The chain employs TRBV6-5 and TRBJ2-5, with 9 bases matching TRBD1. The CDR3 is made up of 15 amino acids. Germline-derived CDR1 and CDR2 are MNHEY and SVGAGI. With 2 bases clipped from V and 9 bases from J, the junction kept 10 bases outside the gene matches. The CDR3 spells CASSYATGGRDSQYF. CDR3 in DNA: TGTGCCAGCAGTTACGCGACAGGGGGTCGAGACTCCCAGTACTTC.

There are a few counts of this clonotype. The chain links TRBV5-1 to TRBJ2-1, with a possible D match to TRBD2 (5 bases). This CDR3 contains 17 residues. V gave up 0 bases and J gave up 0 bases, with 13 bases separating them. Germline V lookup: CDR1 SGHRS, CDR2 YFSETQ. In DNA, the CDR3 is TGCGCCAGCAGCTTGGCCACGGGGTATAGCTCCTACAATGAGCAGTTCTTC. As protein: CASSLATGYSSYNEQFF. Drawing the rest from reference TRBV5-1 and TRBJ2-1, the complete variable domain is KAGVTQTPRYLIKTRGQQVTLSCSPISGHRSVSWYQQTPGQGLQFLFEYFSETQRNKGNFPGRFSGRQFSNSRSEMNVSTLELGDSALYLCASSLATGYSSYNEQFFGPGTRLTVL.

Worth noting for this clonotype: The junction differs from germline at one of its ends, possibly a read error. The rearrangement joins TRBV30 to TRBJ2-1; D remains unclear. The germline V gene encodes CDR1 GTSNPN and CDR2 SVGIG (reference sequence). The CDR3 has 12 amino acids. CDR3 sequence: CAWSVLDAGRVF. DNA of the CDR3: TGTGCCTGGAGTGTTTTGGACGCTGGACGGGTCTTC.

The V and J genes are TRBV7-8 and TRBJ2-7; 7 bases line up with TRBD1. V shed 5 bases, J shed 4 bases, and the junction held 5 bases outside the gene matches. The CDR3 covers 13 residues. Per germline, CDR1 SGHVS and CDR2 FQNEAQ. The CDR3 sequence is CASSRQGKYEQYF. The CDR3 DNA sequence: TGTGCCAGCAGCCGACAGGGTAAATACGAGCAGTACTTC.

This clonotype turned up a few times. The CDR3 nucleotides read TGCGCCAGCAGCCAAGTTCAGGGCTCCTACGAGCAGTACTTC. It specifies CASSQVQGSYEQYF. The J gene is TRBJ2-7, the V gene TRBV4-3, with D perhaps TRBD1 (5 bases). CDR1 is LGHNA, CDR2 YSLEER, per germline. V was trimmed by 1 base and J by 0 bases, leaving 7 bases between them. The length of the CDR3 is 14 residues.